Below are 27 T cell receptor beta chains sequenced from a single sample in a study of graft-versus-host responses after intestinal transplantation (dated by TCRdb to the early 2020s). The sample's time point label, in plain terms: cells obtained before transplantation from donor or recipient. No antigen has been identified for these receptors. The method was the immunoSEQ multiplex PCR assay. TCRdb took this table from immuneACCESS and kept in-frame rearrangements with V and J called. Such tables lack part of the clones; where checked against another copy, unresolved V genes explain under half of the gap, and the rest is unexplained. The sample records roughly 120,000 clones, approximately 92% of which are singletons. The ten biggest clones cover roughly 0.5% of the sample. The source material was unstimulated CD8+ T cells sorted from spleen or lymph node cells, sampled before intestinal transplant. All receptors come from a human donor who received an intestinal transplant.

This clone showed up just once. This rearrangement joins TRBV7-9 to TRBJ1-1; no clear D. The germline V and J ends were trimmed by 1 base and 10 bases, with 16 bases remaining between them. Looked up from germline, CDR1 is SEHNR and CDR2 is FQNEAQ (reference sequence). The CDR3 runs to 14 residues. The CDR3 DNA follows: TGTGCCAGCAGCTTAGTTGGAGCCTATCCAGTAGCTTTCTTT. Translated: CASSLVGAYPVAFF.

The rearrangement uses TRBV14 and TRBJ1-1; D gene ambiguous. CDR1 and CDR2 from the germline V gene are SGHDN and FVKESK. Trimming stripped 7 bases from V and 4 bases from J, with 10 bases between. This CDR3 spans 12 amino acids. The CDR3 nucleotides are TGTGCCAGCACCCCCCCGGGCACTGAAGCTTTCTTT. Its translation is CASTPPGTEAFF.

This chain links TRBV29-1 with TRBJ1-2, with 9 bases identical to TRBD1. V trimming: 0 bases; J trimming: 0 bases; junction bases outside the gene matches: 5. This CDR3 region has 16 residues. Germline values: CDR1 SQVTM, CDR2 ANQGSEA. CDR3: CSVEDSRDRANYGYTF. Here the CDR3 DNA reads TGCAGCGTTGAAGATAGCCGGGACAGGGCTAACTATGGCTACACCTTC.

The rearrangement joins TRBV27 to TRBJ2-1; D ambiguous. The germline CDR1 and CDR2 sequences are MNHEY and SMNVEV (reference sequence). Deletions cut 2 bases from V and 8 bases from J, with 10 bases between. This CDR3 region has 13 residues. For the CDR3, the DNA is TGTGCCAGCAGTTTAGGGTTGTGGGATGAGCAGTTCTTC. It is translated as CASSLGLWDEQFF.

The chain joins TRBV15 to TRBJ2-7, with 8 nucleotides matching TRBD2. V shed 0 bases and J 2 bases; nucleotides not matched to a gene: 9. This CDR3 is 17 amino acids long. Germline V gene data show CDR1 as LNHNV and CDR2 as YYDKDF (reference sequence). The CDR3 reads CATSRDRGTRNTYEQYF. The CDR3 region has the DNA TGTGCCACCAGCAGAGATAGGGGGACTAGAAACACCTACGAGCAGTACTTC.

The rearrangement links TRBV2 to TRBJ1-1; 7 nucleotides match TRBD1. CDR1 is SNHLY, CDR2 FYNNEI, per germline. Losses at the gene ends were 4 bases for V and 0 bases for J; bases not matched to a gene: 5. The CDR3 extends over 15 amino acids. CDR3 protein: CASSGNRGLNTEAFF. For the CDR3, the DNA is TGTGCCAGCAGTGGGAACAGGGGCTTGAACACTGAAGCTTTCTTT.

This clone was found once. The DNA for the CDR3 is TGTGCCAGCAGCTTGGGGCACCTCTACGAGCAGTACTTC. Translated, it gives CASSLGHLYEQYF. The genes are TRBV5-6 and TRBJ2-7, with D unclear. This CDR3 has 13 amino acids. Trimming shortened V by 0 bases and J by 3 bases, and 7 bases separated the two germline ends. CDR1 and CDR2 (germline): SGHDT, YYEEEE.

This clone was recorded only once. The rearrangement links TRBV9 to TRBJ2-1; a weak D match, TRBD2 (5 bases). This CDR3 region has 18 residues. Trimming cost V 0 bases and J 1 base, with 17 bases left between them. Germline CDR1 and CDR2: SGDLS and YYNGEE. CDR3 residues: CASSVEEAWTGSYNEQFF. For the CDR3, the DNA is TGTGCCAGCAGCGTAGAGGAGGCATGGACGGGGTCCTACAATGAGCAGTTCTTC. Using reference TRBV9 and TRBJ2-1 for the parts outside the CDR3, the full variable domain is DSGVTQTPKHLITATGQRVTLRCSPRSGDLSVYWYQQSLDQGLQFLIQYYNGEERAKGNILERFSAQQFPDLHSELNLSSLELGDSALYFCASSVEEAWTGSYNEQFFGPGTRLTVL.

With respect to this clone: Additional DNA sequences in this sample encode the identical CDR3. The chain is built from TRBV27 and TRBJ2-7; 12 nucleotides align to TRBD2. Losses at the gene ends were 3 bases for V and 0 bases for J; bases not matched to a gene: 0. Germline V gives CDR1 MNHEY, CDR2 SMNVEV (reference sequence). The CDR3 has 15 amino acids. The CDR3 spells CASSLTSGSSYEQYF. The CDR3 DNA reads TGTGCCAGCAGTTTGACTAGCGGGAGCTCCTACGAGCAGTACTTC.

The chain combines TRBV28 with TRBJ1-1, with 7 positions matching TRBD1. There are 15 residues in the CDR3. Germline loops: CDR1 MDHEN, CDR2 SYDVKM. V shed 2 bases, J shed 4 bases, and the junction held 7 bases outside the gene matches. The CDR3 loop is CASSLTISGGTEAFF. As DNA, the CDR3 is TGTGCCAGCAGTTTAACAATCTCAGGGGGCACTGAAGCTTTCTTT.

The rearrangement uses TRBV9 and TRBJ2-7; D uncertain. This CDR3 comprises 15 residues. CDR1 is SGDLS, CDR2 YYNGEE, per germline. V lost 2 bases and J lost 6, with 18 bases in between. CDR3 protein: CASSVFETPLREQYF. Here the CDR3 DNA reads TGTGCCAGCAGCGTCTTCGAGACACCTCTTCGCGAGCAGTACTTC. Full variable domain (missing parts from reference TRBV9 and TRBJ2-7): DSGVTQTPKHLITATGQRVTLRCSPRSGDLSVYWYQQSLDQGLQFLIQYYNGEERAKGNILERFSAQQFPDLHSELNLSSLELGDSALYFCASSVFETPLREQYFGPGTRLTVT.

This chain connects TRBV28 to TRBJ2-7; 9 nucleotides agree with TRBD1. V lost 6 bases, J lost 7 bases, and 10 bases stayed unmatched. This CDR3 contains 14 residues. CDR1 is MDHEN, CDR2 SYDVKM, per germline. In DNA, the CDR3 is TGTGCCAGCAGGAACAGGGGGCTGACGTGGGAGCAGTACTTC. It codes for CASRNRGLTWEQYF.

The V call is TRBV11-2, the J call TRBJ2-1; D gene ambiguous. The germline V gene has CDR1 SGHAT and CDR2 FQNNGV. This CDR3 is built from 15 residues. Deletions cut 2 bases from V and 0 bases from J, with 8 bases between. CDR3 amino acids: CASSLFPSSYNEQFF. Written as DNA, the CDR3 is TGTGCCAGCAGCTTATTTCCAAGCTCCTACAATGAGCAGTTCTTC.

Notes on this clone: Other DNA sequences within the sample encode an identical CDR3. CDR3 sequence reads: CASSPSGSSYNEQFF. CDR3 coding DNA: TGCGCCAGCAGCCCTAGCGGGAGCTCCTACAATGAGCAGTTCTTC. The chain uses TRBV4-1 and TRBJ2-1, with 10 positions matching TRBD2. The V gene end was trimmed by 4 bases and the J gene end by 0 bases; junction bases not matched to a gene: 0. The CDR3 length is 15 residues. The germline CDR1 and CDR2 sequences are MGHRA and YSYEKL.

The rearrangement joins TRBV5-1 to TRBJ1-1; TRBD1 aligns across 7 bases. J was trimmed by 3 bases and V by 1 base; bases with no gene match: 9. The CDR3 is made up of 16 amino acids. Germline values: CDR1 SGHRS, CDR2 YFSETQ. The DNA of the CDR3 is TGCGCCAGCAGCTTGACCATTCCAGGGGGGTACACTGAAGCTTTCTTT. Its protein is CASSLTIPGGYTEAFF.

This sequence joins TRBV28 and TRBJ1-1, with D maybe TRBD1 (5 bases). Deletions cut 7 bases from V and 1 base from J, with 13 bases between. Germline V CDR1 and CDR2: MDHEN, SYDVKM. The CDR3 is 14 amino acids. CDR3: CASTADRSNTEAFF. CDR3 coding DNA: TGTGCCAGCACCGCCGACAGATCGAACACTGAAGCTTTCTTT.

The rearrangement links TRBV7-2 to TRBJ2-5, with unresolved D. The better agreement between TRBJ2-7 and the DNA end casts doubt on the J call. The V gene's germline CDR1 is SGHTA and CDR2 FQGNSA. This CDR3 is built from 14 residues. DNA of the CDR3: TGTGCCAGCAGCTTATCGGATCGATCCTACGAGCAGTACTTC. This gives the protein CASSLSDRSYEQYF.

The CDR3 loop reads CASSLLDSDEKLFF. CDR3 coding DNA: TGTGCCAGCAGTTTATTAGACAGCGATGAAAAACTGTTTTTT. The rearrangement uses TRBV27 and TRBJ1-4, with a tentative D call TRBD1 (5 bases). V lost 1 base and J lost 6, with 9 bases in between. The CDR3 is made up of 14 amino acids. Germline CDR1 MNHEY, CDR2 SMNVEV (reference sequence).

This chain joins TRBV28 and TRBJ1-2, with unresolved D. CDR1 and CDR2 from the germline V gene are MDHEN and SYDVKM. Trimming took 6 bases from V and 5 from J, leaving 16 bases between them. CDR3 length equals 14 residues. CDR3 loop: CASSPPGEGYGYTF. The CDR3 DNA is TGTGCCAGCAGCCCTCCCGGGGAAGGGTATGGCTACACCTTC.

The chain couples TRBV5-6 to TRBJ1-1; unclear D gene. V lost 6 bases and J 4 bases, leaving 13 bases between the germline ends. Per the germline V gene, CDR1 is SGHDT and CDR2 is YYEEEE. The length of the CDR3 is 13 residues. The CDR3 sequence: CASTYTGSTEAFF. As DNA, the CDR3 is TGTGCCAGCACGTATACGGGATCCACTGAAGCTTTCTTT.

The V and J genes are TRBV2 and TRBJ2-7; 7 bases are a match to TRBD2. CDR3 length: 13 amino acids. V trimming: 7 bases; J trimming: 4 bases; junction bases outside the gene matches: 7. The germline CDR1 and CDR2 sequences are SNHLY and FYNNEI. The CDR3 region is CASTTREKYEQYF. In nucleotides, the CDR3 is TGTGCCAGCACGACGCGGGAGAAATACGAGCAGTACTTC.

The chain carries TRBV7-9 and TRBJ2-7; unclear D gene. The germline gives CDR1 SEHNR, CDR2 FQNEAQ (reference sequence). There are 13 residues in the CDR3. V lost 5 bases to trimming and J lost 1 base, with 9 bases between them. CDR3 sequence reads: CASSAPGSYEQYF. The CDR3 nucleotides read TGTGCCAGCAGCGCCCCCGGGTCCTACGAGCAGTACTTC.

This chain uses TRBV5-6 with TRBJ2-1; 7 bases agree with TRBD1. The CDR3 is 15 amino acids. J gave up 3 bases and V 1 base, and 4 bases lay outside the gene matches. Germline V gene lookup returns CDR1 SGHDT and CDR2 YYEEEE. CDR3 sequence reads: CASSLWDSYYNEQFF. The DNA of the CDR3 is TGTGCCAGCAGCTTGTGGGACAGCTACTACAATGAGCAGTTCTTC.

The gene calls are TRBV30 and TRBJ1-2; TRBD1 is a possible D gene (6 bases). This CDR3 is 14 amino acids long. Germline assignment: CDR1 GTSNPN and CDR2 SVGIG (reference sequence). The V and J ends lost 3 bases and 2 bases respectively, with 13 bases between them. CDR3 loop: CAWSGLGGNYGYTF. The CDR3 DNA sequence: TGTGCCTGGAGCGGGTTAGGGGGGAACTATGGCTACACCTTC. Full variable domain (remainder filled in from reference TRBV30 and TRBJ1-2): SQTIHQWPATLVQPVGSPLSLECTVEGTSNPNLYWYRQAAGRGLQLLFYSVGIGQISSEVPQNLSASRPQDRQFILSSKKLLLSDSGFYLCAWSGLGGNYGYTFGSGTRLTVV.

The count of this clone is one. This rearrangement joins TRBV15 to TRBJ2-5; perhaps TRBD2 as D (5 bases). Germline lookup yields CDR1 LNHNV and CDR2 YYDKDF (reference sequence). Trimming left V 2 bases short and J 4 bases short, with 11 bases between. CDR3 length equals 14 residues. The CDR3 bases are TGTGCCACCAGCAGACGAGGGAGCGGAGAGACCCAGTACTTC. This gives the protein CATSRRGSGETQYF.

This chain uses TRBV19 with TRBJ2-1, with D tentatively TRBD2 (6 bases). CDR3 length: 15 amino acids. Germline CDR1 LNHDA, CDR2 SQIVND (reference sequence). Trimming took off 3 bases at V and 4 bases at J, with 13 bases between the two ends. CDR3 sequence (DNA): TGTGCCAGTAGTATGCTCGGGAGCCGTTACAATGAGCAGTTCTTC. It specifies CASSMLGSRYNEQFF.

Notes on this clone: The same CDR3 also results from other DNA sequences found in this sample. V and J are TRBV5-6 and TRBJ2-7; D unclear. Trimming left V 3 bases short and J 3 bases short, with 4 bases between. Germline CDR1 reads SGHDT; CDR2 reads YYEEEE. The CDR3 runs to 11 residues. CDR3 region: CASSSSYEQYF. In nucleotides, the CDR3 is TGTGCCAGCAGCTCCAGCTACGAGCAGTACTTC.